This T cell receptor (beta chain) was profiled in a study of radiation and T cells in renal cell carcinoma. Time point described: blood 2 weeks post-SBRT. Treatment indicated: 15 Gy SBRT to primary tumor, nephrectomy 4 weeks later. The CDR3 has 14 amino acids. Deletions cut 0 bases from V and 6 bases from J, with 10 bases between. The germline V gene has CDR1 SGDLS and CDR2 YYNGEE. Using immunoSEQ multiplex PCR, the repertoire was profiled, and TCRdb retains in-frame clones only, with some absent. Of some 150,000 clones in the sample, about 87% were seen once. This clonotype originated in a woman between 45 and 60 years old with renal cell carcinoma. The J gene is TRBJ1-5, the V gene TRBV9; a weak D match, TRBD1 (6 bases). This specimen consisted of blood, obtained from a patient whose treatment included radiotherapy and nephrectomy. CDR3 DNA: TGTGCCAGCAGCGTAGAGCCAGGGGTTCAGCCCCAGCATTTT. Protein sequence: CASSVEPGVQPQHF.